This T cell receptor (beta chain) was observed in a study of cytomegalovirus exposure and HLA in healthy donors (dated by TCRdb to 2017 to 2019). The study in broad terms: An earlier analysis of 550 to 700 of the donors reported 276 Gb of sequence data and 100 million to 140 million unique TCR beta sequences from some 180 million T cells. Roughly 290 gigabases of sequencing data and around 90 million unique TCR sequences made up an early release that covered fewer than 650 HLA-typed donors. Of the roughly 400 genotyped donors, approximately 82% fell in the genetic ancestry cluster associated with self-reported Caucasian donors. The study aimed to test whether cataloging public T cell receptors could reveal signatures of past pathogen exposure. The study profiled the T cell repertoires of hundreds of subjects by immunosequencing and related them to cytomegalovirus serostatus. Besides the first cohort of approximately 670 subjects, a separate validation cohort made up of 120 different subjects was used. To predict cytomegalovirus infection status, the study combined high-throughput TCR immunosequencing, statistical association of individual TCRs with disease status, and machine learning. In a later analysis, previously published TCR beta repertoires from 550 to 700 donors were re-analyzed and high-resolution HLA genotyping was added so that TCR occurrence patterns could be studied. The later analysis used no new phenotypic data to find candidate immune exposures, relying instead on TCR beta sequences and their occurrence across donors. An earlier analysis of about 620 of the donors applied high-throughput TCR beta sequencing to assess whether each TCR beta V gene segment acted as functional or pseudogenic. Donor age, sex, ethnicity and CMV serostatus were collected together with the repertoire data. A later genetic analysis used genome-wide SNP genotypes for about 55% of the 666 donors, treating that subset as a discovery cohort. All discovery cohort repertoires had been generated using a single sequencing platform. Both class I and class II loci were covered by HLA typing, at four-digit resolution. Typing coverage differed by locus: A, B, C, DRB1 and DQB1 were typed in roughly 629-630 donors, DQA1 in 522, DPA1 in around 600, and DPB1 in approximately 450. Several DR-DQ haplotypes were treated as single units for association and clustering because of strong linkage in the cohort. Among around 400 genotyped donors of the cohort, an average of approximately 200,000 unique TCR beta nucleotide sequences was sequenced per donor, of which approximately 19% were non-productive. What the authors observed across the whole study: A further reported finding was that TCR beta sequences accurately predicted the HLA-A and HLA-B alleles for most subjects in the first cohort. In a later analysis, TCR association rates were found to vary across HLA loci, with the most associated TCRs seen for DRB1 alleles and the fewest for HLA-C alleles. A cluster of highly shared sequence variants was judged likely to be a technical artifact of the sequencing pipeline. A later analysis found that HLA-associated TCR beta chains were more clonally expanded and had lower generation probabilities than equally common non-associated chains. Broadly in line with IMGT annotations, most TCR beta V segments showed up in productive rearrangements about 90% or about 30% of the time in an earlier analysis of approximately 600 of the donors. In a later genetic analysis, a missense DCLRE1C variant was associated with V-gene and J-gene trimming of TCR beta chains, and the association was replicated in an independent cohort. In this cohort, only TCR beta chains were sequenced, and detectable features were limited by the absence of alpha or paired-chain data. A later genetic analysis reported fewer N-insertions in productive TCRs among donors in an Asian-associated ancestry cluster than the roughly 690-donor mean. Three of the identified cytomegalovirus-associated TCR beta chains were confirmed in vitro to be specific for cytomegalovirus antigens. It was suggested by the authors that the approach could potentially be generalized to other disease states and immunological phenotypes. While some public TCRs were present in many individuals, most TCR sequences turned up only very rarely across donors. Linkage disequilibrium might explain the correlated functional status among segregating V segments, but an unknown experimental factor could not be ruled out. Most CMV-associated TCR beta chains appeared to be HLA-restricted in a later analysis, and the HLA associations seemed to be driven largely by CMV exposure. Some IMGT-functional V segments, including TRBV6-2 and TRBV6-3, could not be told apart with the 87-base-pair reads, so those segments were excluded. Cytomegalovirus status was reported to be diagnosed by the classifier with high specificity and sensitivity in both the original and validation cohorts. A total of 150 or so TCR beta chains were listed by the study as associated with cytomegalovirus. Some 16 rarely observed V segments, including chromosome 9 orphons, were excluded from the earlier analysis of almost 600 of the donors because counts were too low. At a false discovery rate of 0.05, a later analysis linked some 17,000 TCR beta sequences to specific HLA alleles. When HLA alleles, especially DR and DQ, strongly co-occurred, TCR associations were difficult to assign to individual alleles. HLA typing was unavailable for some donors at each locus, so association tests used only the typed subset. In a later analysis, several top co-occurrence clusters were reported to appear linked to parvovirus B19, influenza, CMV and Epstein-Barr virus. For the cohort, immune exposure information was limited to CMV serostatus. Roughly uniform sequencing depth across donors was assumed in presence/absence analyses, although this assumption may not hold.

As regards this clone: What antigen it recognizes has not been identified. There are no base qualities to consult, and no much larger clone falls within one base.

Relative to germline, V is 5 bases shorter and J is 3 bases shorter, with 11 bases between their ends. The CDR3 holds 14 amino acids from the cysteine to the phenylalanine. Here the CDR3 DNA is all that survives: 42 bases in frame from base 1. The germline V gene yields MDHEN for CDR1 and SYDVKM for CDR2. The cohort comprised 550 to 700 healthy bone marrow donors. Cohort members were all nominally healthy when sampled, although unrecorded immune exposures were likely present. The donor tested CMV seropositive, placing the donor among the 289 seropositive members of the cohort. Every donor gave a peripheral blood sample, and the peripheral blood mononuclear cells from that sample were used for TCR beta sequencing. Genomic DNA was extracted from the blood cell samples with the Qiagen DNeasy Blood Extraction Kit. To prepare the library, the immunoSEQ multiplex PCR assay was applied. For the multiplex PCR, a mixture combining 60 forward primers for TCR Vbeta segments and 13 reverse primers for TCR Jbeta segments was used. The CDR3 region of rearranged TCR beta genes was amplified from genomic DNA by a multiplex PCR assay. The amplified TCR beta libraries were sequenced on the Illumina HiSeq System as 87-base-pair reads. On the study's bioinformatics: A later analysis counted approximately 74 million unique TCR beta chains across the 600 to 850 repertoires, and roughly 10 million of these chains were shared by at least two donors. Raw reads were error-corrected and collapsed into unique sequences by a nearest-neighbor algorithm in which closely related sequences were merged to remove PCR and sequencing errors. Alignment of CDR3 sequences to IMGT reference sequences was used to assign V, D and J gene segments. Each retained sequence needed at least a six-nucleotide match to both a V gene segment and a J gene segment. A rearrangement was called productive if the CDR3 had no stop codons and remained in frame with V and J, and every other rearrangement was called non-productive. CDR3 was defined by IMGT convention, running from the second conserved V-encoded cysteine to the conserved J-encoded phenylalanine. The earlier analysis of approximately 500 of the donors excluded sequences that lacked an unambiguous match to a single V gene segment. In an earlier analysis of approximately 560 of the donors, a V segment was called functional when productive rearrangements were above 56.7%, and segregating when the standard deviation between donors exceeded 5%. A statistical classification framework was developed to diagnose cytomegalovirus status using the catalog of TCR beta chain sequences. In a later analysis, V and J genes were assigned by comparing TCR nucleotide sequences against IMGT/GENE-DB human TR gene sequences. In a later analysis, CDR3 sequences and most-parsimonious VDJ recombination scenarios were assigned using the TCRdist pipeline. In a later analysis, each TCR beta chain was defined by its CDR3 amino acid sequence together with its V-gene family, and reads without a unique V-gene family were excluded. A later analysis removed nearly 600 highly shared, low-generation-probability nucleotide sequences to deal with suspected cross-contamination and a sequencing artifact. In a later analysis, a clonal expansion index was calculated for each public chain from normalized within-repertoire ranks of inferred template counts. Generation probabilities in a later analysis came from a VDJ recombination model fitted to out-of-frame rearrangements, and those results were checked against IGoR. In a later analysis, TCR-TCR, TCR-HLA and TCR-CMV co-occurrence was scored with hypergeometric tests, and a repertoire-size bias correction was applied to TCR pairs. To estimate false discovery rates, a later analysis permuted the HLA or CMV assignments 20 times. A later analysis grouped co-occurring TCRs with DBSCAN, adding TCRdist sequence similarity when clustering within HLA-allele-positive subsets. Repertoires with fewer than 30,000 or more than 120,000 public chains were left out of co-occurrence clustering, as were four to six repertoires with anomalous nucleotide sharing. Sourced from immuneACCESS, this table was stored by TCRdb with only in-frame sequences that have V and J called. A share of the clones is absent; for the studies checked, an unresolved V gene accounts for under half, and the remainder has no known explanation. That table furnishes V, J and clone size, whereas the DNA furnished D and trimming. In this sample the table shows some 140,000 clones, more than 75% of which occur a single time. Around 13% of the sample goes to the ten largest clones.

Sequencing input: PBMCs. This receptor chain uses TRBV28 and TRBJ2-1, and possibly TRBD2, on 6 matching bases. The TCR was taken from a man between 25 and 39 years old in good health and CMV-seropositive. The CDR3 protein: CASSRSGVYNEQFF. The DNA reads TGTGCCAGCAGTCGGTCGGGGGTCTACAATGAGCAGTTCTTC.